The subject of this entry is one T cell receptor (beta chain). Its target is not known. This record belongs to a study of T cell responses to AZD1222 COVID-19 vaccine. Study observations and caveats: Samples come after the peak T cell response, not at day 14. When two AZD1222 doses had been given, Spike-specific TCR breadth and depth rose. Across spike, vaccine-associated CD4 TCRs were found, dominant at 160-218 and 743-854. Baseline seropositivity occurred in only 5 to 7 AZD1222 recipients.

Libraries were prepared by immunoSEQ multiplex PCR; TCRdb keeps only in-frame clonotypes and omits some of them. The sample has under 200,000 clones; about nine tenths are singletons. This clonotype was sampled from an adult in good health. The sample was peripheral blood, taken on day 0 of AZD1222 vaccination.

Written as DNA, the CDR3 is TGTGCCAGCAGAGTTGGACAGGGGCCAGTCAAGCAGTACTTC. Translated, it gives CASRVGQGPVKQYF. The rearrangement links TRBV27 to TRBJ2-7, with 9 bases aligning to TRBD1. Losses at the gene ends were 6 bases for V and 8 bases for J; bases not matched to a gene: 11. This CDR3 contains 14 residues. Germline V gene data show CDR1 as MNHEY and CDR2 as SMNVEV (reference sequence).